This entry lists 13 T cell receptor beta chains sequenced from one sample in a study of blood T cells in healthy people across ages. Together with a sample-barcoded 5' primer, a J-beta primer mix was included in a second PCR lasting roughly 6 to 12 cycles. TCRdb called the 5' RACE reads again in MiXCR, with one record for every CDR3 protein. The table includes about 570,000 distinct CDR3 sequences, roughly a quarter detected once. These records were also assigned to another study, of T cells of mothers and their children.

What was sequenced was blood. The receptors were sampled from a boy younger than 10 in good health.

This clonotype was detected a few times. The CDR3 DNA reads as TGTGCCAGCTCGTTTTCCGGGACAGATAATTCACCCCTCCACTTT. It is translated as CASSFSGTDNSPLHF. The chain uses TRBV18 and TRBJ1-6, with 7 positions matching TRBD1. Trimming removed 6 bases from V and 5 bases from J; junction bases left unmatched: 7. Germline CDR1 and CDR2: KGHSH and LQKENI. The CDR3 runs to 15 residues.

A note on this clonotype: A single base separates this from a much larger clone, so it may be a read error. The chain links TRBV5-5 to TRBJ1-2; D is undetermined. This CDR3 comprises 14 residues. Germline V CDR1 and CDR2: SGHKS, YYEKEE (reference sequence). Here the CDR3 reads CASSAGPSNYGCTF. The CDR3 DNA reads TGTGCCAGCAGTGCCGGACCGTCTAACTATGGCTGCACCTTC.

The CDR3 DNA is TGTGCCACCAGTGACACTTGGACGTCCTACGAGCAGTACTTC. Its translation: CATSDTWTSYEQYF. J is TRBJ2-7 and V is TRBV24-1; D unresolved. Germline V CDR1 and CDR2: KGHDR, SFDVKD. The CDR3 has 14 residues. Trimming cost V 4 bases and J 1 base, with 10 bases left between them.

This clonotype was counted between two and nine times. V usage is TRBV7-9 and J usage is TRBJ2-4; tentatively, D is TRBD1 or TRBD2 (5 bases each). Trimming pared 7 bases from V and 3 bases from J, leaving 22 bases between. Germline V lookup: CDR1 SEHNR, CDR2 FQNEAQ (reference sequence). This CDR3 spans 17 amino acids. Written as DNA, the CDR3 is TGTGCCAGCACCCAAAGTGGGACGAGACCGAACAAAAACATTCAGTACTTC. It encodes CASTQSGTRPNKNIQYF.

This chain joins TRBV10-3 and TRBJ2-7, with 9 bases that match TRBD1. CDR1 is ENHRY and CDR2 is SYGVKD in the germline V gene. The CDR3 has 13 amino acids. V lost 11 bases and J lost 0; bases outside the gene matches: 5. CDR3: CALQGQGSYEQYF. CDR3 coding DNA: TGTGCCCTCCAGGGACAGGGCTCCTACGAGCAGTACTTC.

This clonotype was observed a handful of times. The chain uses TRBV3-1 and TRBJ2-7; D is uncertain. CDR1 is LGHDT and CDR2 is YNNKEL in the germline V gene (reference sequence). Trimming cost V 4 bases and J 4 bases, with 11 bases left between them. The CDR3 length is 13 residues. The CDR3 DNA reads as TGTGCCAGCAGCCGGAATAAAGAGTACGAGCAGTACTTC. This codes for CASSRNKEYEQYF.

This clonotype has just one count. The chain combines TRBV5-1 with TRBJ1-1, with TRBD1 identical over 7 bases. The CDR3 has 17 amino acids. The V gene's germline CDR1 is SGHRS and CDR2 YFSETQ. With V trimmed by 0 bases and J by 0 bases, 8 bases remained unmatched. The CDR3 sequence is CASSLGLTGRVNTEAFF. The CDR3 DNA reads TGCGCCAGCAGCTTGGGACTGACAGGGAGAGTGAACACTGAAGCTTTCTTT.

The gene calls are TRBV20-1 and TRBJ2-2; D perhaps matches TRBD1 (5 bases). This CDR3 has 15 amino acids. Germline V gene lookup returns CDR1 DFQATT and CDR2 SNEGSKA (reference sequence). V was shortened by 5 bases and J by 4 bases, with 17 bases between the two germline ends. In DNA form, the CDR3 reads TGCAGTGCTTACGGACACTTGAGGCCCACCGGGGAGCTGTTTTTT. Translation gives CSAYGHLRPTGELFF.

J is TRBJ2-1 and V is TRBV10-3, with 15 positions matching TRBD2. The V segment lost 4 bases and the J segment 4 bases; nucleotides outside the gene matches: 2. The CDR3 sequence is 16 residues long. Germline V gene lookup returns CDR1 ENHRY and CDR2 SYGVKD. DNA for the CDR3: TGTGCCATCAGTGCGGGGACTAGCGGGGGGTACAATGAGCAGTTCTTC. It encodes CAISAGTSGGYNEQFF.

The chain recombines TRBV5-1 with TRBJ1-2; D is unresolved. The CDR3 is made up of 14 amino acids. Germline CDR1 is SGHRS and CDR2 is YFSETQ. The germline V and J ends were trimmed by 0 bases and 9 bases, with 15 bases remaining between them. Written as DNA, the CDR3 is TGCGCCAGCAGCTTGGAACCGGGCCCCTGGAGCTACACCTTC. This encodes CASSLEPGPWSYTF.

The gene calls are TRBV20-1 and TRBJ2-1, with 11 nucleotides matching TRBD2. Trimming cost V 0 bases and J 2 bases; bases outside gene matches: 21. CDR3 size: 22 residues. CDR1 DFQATT and CDR2 SNEGSKA come from the germline V gene (reference sequence). The CDR3 sequence: CSARDVQETYVAGGPPYNEQFF. CDR3 DNA sequence: TGCAGTGCTAGAGATGTCCAGGAAACCTACGTAGCGGGAGGGCCGCCCTACAATGAGCAGTTCTTC.

The rearrangement uses TRBV27 and TRBJ1-2; D is uncertain. Germline V gene data show CDR1 as MNHEY and CDR2 as SMNVEV (reference sequence). V was pared by 2 bases and J by 0 bases, with 10 bases between. CDR3 length: 15 residues. The CDR3 protein is CASSLGGPPNYGYTF. CDR3 nucleotides: TGTGCCAGCAGTTTAGGAGGGCCCCCTAACTATGGCTACACCTTC.

This clonotype was seen a few times. The rearrangement joins TRBV14 to TRBJ2-1; D unresolved. The CDR3 length is 13 residues. The ends were cut back, 1 base at V and 9 bases at J, with 10 bases in the middle. Germline V gene data show CDR1 as SGHDN and CDR2 as FVKESK. The CDR3 DNA sequence: TGTGCCAGCAGCCAAGGTGGCTCCTTTGAGCAGTTCTTC. Amino acids: CASSQGGSFEQFF.